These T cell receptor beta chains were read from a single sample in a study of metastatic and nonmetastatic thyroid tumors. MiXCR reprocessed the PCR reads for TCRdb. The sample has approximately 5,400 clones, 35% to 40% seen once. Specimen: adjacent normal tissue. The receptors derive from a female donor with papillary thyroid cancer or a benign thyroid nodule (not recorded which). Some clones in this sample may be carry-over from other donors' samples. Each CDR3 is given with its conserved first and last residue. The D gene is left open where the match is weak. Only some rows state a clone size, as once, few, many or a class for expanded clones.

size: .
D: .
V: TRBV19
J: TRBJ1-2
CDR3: CASSIDWGQNYGYTF
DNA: TGTGCCAGTAGTATTGATTGGGGGCAGAACTATGGCTACACCTTC

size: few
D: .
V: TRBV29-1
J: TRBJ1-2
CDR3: CSVEDRSLGGDYTF
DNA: TGCAGCGTTGAAGATCGGTCCCTGGGGGGAGACTACACCTTC

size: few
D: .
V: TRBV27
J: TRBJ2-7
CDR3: CASSYGRLYSYEQYF
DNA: TGTGCCAGCAGTTACGGAAGGCTTTACTCCTACGAGCAGTACTTC

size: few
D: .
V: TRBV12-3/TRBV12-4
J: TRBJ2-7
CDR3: CASSLGTEQYF
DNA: TGTGCCAGCAGTTTGGGTACCGAGCAGTACTTC

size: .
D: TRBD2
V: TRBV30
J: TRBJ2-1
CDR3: CSSRGERDEQFF
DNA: TGTTCTTCCCGGGGGGAACGCGATGAGCAGTTCTTC

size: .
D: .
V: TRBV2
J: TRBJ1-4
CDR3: CASSATGGGLFF
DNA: TGTGCCAGCAGTGCGACAGGAGGTGGACTGTTTTTT

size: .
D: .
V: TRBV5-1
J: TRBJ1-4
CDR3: CASSRHLTNERLFF
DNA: TGCGCCAGCAGCCGACATCTCACTAATGAAAGACTGTTTTTT

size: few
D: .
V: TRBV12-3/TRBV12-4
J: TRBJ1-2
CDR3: CASSPGTGYTF
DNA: TGTGCCAGCAGTCCCGGGACAGGCTACACCTTC

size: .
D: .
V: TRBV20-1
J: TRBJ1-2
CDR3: CSASPSGTGDGYTF
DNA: TGCAGTGCTAGTCCCTCGGGGACGGGGGATGGCTACACCTTC

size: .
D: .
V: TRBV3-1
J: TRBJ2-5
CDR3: CASSQNPGAKTQYF
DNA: TGTGCCAGCAGCCAGAATCCGGGGGCCAAGACCCAGTACTTC

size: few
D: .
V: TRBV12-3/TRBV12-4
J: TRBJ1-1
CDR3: CASSPTWVAFGGTEAFF
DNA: TGTGCCAGCAGTCCGACATGGGTCGCGTTCGGTGGGACTGAAGCTTTCTTT

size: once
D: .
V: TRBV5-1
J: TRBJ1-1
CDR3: CASSLGGNTEAFF
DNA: TGCGCCAGCAGCTTAGGGGGGAACACTGAAGCTTTCTTT

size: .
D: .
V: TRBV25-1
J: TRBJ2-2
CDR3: CASRIPLSRGRRGSNTGELFF
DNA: TGTGCCAGCAGGATACCTTTGAGTAGGGGTAGGCGGGGATCGAACACCGGGGAGCTGTTTTTT

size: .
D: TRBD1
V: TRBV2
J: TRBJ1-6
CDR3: CASRDRELDNSPLHF
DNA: TGTGCCAGCCGGGACAGGGAACTAGATAATTCACCCCTCCACTTT

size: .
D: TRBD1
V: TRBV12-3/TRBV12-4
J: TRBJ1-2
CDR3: CASSDPGTGASYGYTF
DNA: TGTGCCAGCAGTGACCCCGGGACAGGGGCCTCCTATGGCTACACCTTC

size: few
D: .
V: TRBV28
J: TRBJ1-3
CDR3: CASGGGPDSGNTIYF
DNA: TGTGCCAGCGGGGGAGGCCCAGACTCTGGAAACACCATATATTTT

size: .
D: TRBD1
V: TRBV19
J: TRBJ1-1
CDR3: CAVRHLGQGYTEAFF
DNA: TGTGCCGTGCGTCACCTTGGACAGGGTTACACTGAAGCTTTCTTT

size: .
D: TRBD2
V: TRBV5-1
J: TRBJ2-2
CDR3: CASKIVSGIDTGELFF
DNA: TGCGCCAGCAAAATCGTCAGCGGGATAGACACCGGGGAGCTGTTTTTT

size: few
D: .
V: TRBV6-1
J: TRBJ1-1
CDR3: CASILRLFETFF
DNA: TGTGCCAGCATCCTCCGTTTGTTTGAAACTTTCTTT

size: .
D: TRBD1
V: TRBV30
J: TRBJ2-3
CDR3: CAWETGLGTDTQYF
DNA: TGTGCCTGGGAGACAGGGTTGGGGACAGATACGCAGTATTTT

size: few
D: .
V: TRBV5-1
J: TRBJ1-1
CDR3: CASSLGDTYTEAFF
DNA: TGCGCCAGCAGCTTGGGAGACACGTACACTGAAGCTTTCTTT

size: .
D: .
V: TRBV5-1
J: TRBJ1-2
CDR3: CASSLDISGYDYTF
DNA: TGCGCCAGCAGCTTGGACATCTCGGGATATGACTACACCTTC

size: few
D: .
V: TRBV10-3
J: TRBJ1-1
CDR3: CAITRGGQGESFF
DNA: TGTGCCATCACTCGGGGGGGGCAAGGGGAATCTTTCTTT

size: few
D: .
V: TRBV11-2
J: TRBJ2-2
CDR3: CASSLVSSSGTGELFF
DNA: TGTGCCAGCAGCTTAGTCTCTAGCTCGGGGACCGGGGAGCTGTTTTTT

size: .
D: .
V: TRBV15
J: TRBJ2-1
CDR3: CATSRDPSYNEQFF
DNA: TGTGCCACCAGCAGGGACCCCAGCTACAATGAGCAGTTCTTC

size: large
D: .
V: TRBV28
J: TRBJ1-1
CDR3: CASRETGLAFF
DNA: TGTGCCAGCAGAGAAACAGGGTTGGCTTTCTTT